This TCR beta chain was documented in a study of blood T cell repertoires in COVID-19. On the study more broadly: The United States, Italy and Spain provided the acute and convalescent COVID-19 samples. Sources were T cells, B-cell-depleted T cells, or PBMCs; the material itself was cDNA or gDNA.

In the authors' workflow: Amplifying reference gene primers gave estimates of nucleated cell counts. TCRdb's copy holds only in-frame clones and misses some; the assay was immunoSEQ multiplex PCR. For V, J and clone size, that table is used; D and trimming come from the DNA. The sample has 350,000 to 550,000 clones, 85% to 90% seen once. The CDR3 length is 13 residues. Trimming pared 1 base from V and 2 bases from J, leaving 5 bases between. The germline V gene has CDR1 WSHSY and CDR2 SAAADI. What was sequenced was peripheral blood. This TCR came from a woman in her 30s with acute or convalescent COVID-19. This chain joins TRBV10-2 and TRBJ1-1, with D hard to call. CDR3 protein: CASSEYRNTEAFF. CDR3 sequence (DNA): TGCGCCAGCAGTGAGTACAGAAACACTGAAGCTTTCTTT.